This passage covers 29 T cell receptor beta chains from one sample sequenced in a study of shared clonotypes between healthy human individuals. The method was immunoSEQ multiplex PCR; TCRdb's version includes in-frame clones alone and lacks a portion of them. The data contain about 1,500,000 clones, 96% of them singletons. Sequenced: naive CD4+ T cells sorted from blood. Subset denoted: CD45RA+ positively selected. These receptors came from a man in his thirties or forties in good health.

The CDR3 is CASSLIADRSYEQYF. Here the CDR3 DNA reads TGTGCCAGCAGTTTAATAGCGGACCGCTCCTACGAGCAGTACTTC. The rearrangement links TRBV28 to TRBJ2-7; D perhaps matches TRBD2 (6 bases). The CDR3 is 15 residues long. V gave up 2 bases and J gave up 0 bases, with 11 bases separating them. The V gene's germline CDR1 is MDHEN and CDR2 SYDVKM.

The V gene is TRBV19, the J gene TRBJ2-1; possibly TRBD2 for D (5 bases). The CDR3 is 15 amino acids. Germline CDR1 is LNHDA and CDR2 is SQIVND (reference sequence). With 5 bases removed from V and 3 bases from J, the gap between germline ends came to 14 bases. As DNA, the CDR3 is TGTGCCAGTAGTGATCCCTTTCGGGGCTACAATGAGCAGTTCTTC. Translating it yields CASSDPFRGYNEQFF.

The chain joins TRBV5-6 to TRBJ2-3, with TRBD1 matching 9 bases. Germline trimming cut 4 bases from V and 5 bases from J; bases unmatched to any gene: 8. Germline V gene data show CDR1 as SGHDT and CDR2 as YYEEEE. The CDR3 sequence is 15 residues long. The CDR3 bases are TGTGCCAGCAGCCCCCTGGACAGGGGAAGAGATACGCAGTATTTT. This gives the protein CASSPLDRGRDTQYF.

A word on this clone: Other DNA sequences within the sample encode an identical CDR3. This rearrangement joins TRBV5-4 to TRBJ2-1, with D perhaps matching TRBD1 (7 bases). Germline V lookup: CDR1 SGHNT, CDR2 YYREEE (reference sequence). V lost 5 bases, J lost 14 bases, and 26 bases lay in between. The CDR3 is 15 amino acids. The CDR3 DNA reads TGTGCCAGCAGTTCGGCGGGGCTGACAGGGTCGGGGGAGTTCTTC. Amino acids: CASSSAGLTGSGEFF.

The CDR3: CASSTQGQPGEQYF. The CDR3 DNA is TGCGCCAGCAGCACCCAGGGACAGCCGGGGGAGCAGTACTTC. The V gene is TRBV5-1, the J gene TRBJ2-7, with 7 bases matching TRBD1. Per the germline V gene, CDR1 is SGHRS and CDR2 is YFSETQ. The trim removed 4 bases at V and 7 bases at J, leaving 11 bases unmatched. The length of the CDR3 is 14 residues.

This chain links TRBV14 with TRBJ2-3; D uncertain. V gave up 0 bases and J gave up 2 bases, with 12 bases separating them. Germline CDR1 SGHDN, CDR2 FVKESK. This CDR3 has 16 residues. CDR3 nucleotides: TGTGCCAGCAGCCAAGATGACGGGCTGGCCACAGATACGCAGTATTTT. Protein product: CASSQDDGLATDTQYF.

The gene calls are TRBV5-4 and TRBJ2-1; the D call may be TRBD1 or TRBD2 (5 bases each). The CDR3 contains 14 residues. V lost 2 bases and J 9 bases, leaving 15 bases between the germline ends. CDR1 is SGHNT, CDR2 YYREEE, per germline (reference sequence). The CDR3 DNA is TGTGCCAGCAGCTTCCTCGGGACCCAGACTGAGCAGTTCTTC. Protein product: CASSFLGTQTEQFF.

The V and J genes are TRBV7-9 and TRBJ2-2, with D uncertain. The germline gives CDR1 SEHNR, CDR2 FQNEAQ (reference sequence). Between the trimmed V and J ends, which lost 1 base and 2 bases, there was a span of 14 bases. The length of the CDR3 is 17 residues. CDR3 nucleotides: TGTGCCAGCAGCTTAGAAGGCGGCAGGTCAAACACCGGGGAGCTGTTTTTT. Protein sequence: CASSLEGGRSNTGELFF.

The gene calls are TRBV11-2 and TRBJ1-4, with 10 nucleotides matching TRBD1. The CDR3 is 17 residues long. The germline gives CDR1 SGHAT, CDR2 FQNNGV. Trimming at V came to 4 bases and at J to 10 bases, leaving 15 bases not matched to a gene. As DNA, the CDR3 is TGTGCCAGCAGCTCATTTTTTTCGGGACAGGGGTTCGGAAAACTGTTTTTT. It is translated as CASSSFFSGQGFGKLFF. The full variable domain, with the rest looked up from reference TRBV11-2 and TRBJ1-4, is EAGVAQSPRYKIIEKRQSVAFWCNPISGHATLYWYQQILGQGPKLLIQFQNNGVVDDSQLPKDRFSAERLKGVDSTLKIQPAKLEDSAVYLCASSSFFSGQGFGKLFFGSGTQLSVL.

Note on this clone: A read error may produce the germline difference seen at one junction end. The rearrangement links TRBV7-7 to TRBJ1-3; no reliable D call. This CDR3 has 14 residues. Germline CDR1 reads SSHAT; CDR2 reads FNYEAQ (reference sequence). The CDR3 region has the DNA TGTGCTAGCAGCTTTCCCGTCTCTGGAAACACCATATATTTT. Translation: CASSFPVSGNTIYF.

This clone occurred once. The V gene is TRBV7-2, the J gene TRBJ2-7, with 9 bases that match TRBD2. The J segment lost 2 bases and the V segment lost 9 bases, leaving 8 bases of the junction unmatched. Germline V gives CDR1 SGHTA, CDR2 FQGNSA. The CDR3 runs 14 residues. The CDR3 sequence: CASGAGGFPYEQYF. The CDR3 DNA reads TGTGCCAGTGGGGCGGGAGGGTTTCCCTACGAGCAGTACTTC.

V gene TRBV11-2 combines with J gene TRBJ2-1, with D unclear. The ends were cut back, 1 base at V and 10 bases at J, with 8 bases in the middle. CDR1 and CDR2 from the germline V gene are SGHAT and FQNNGV. The CDR3 spans 12 residues. The CDR3 nucleotides are TGTGCCAGCAGCTTAGCGGCTGGAGAGCAGTTCTTC. Translation gives CASSLAAGEQFF.

This chain uses TRBV28 with TRBJ1-1; unclear D gene. Germline CDR1 MDHEN, CDR2 SYDVKM. The CDR3 length is 13 residues. Trimming took off 3 bases at V and 0 bases at J, with 5 bases between the two ends. The chain's CDR3 is CASSFTVNTEAFF. CDR3 sequence (DNA): TGTGCCAGCAGTTTCACGGTGAACACTGAAGCTTTCTTT.

As concerns this clone: This same CDR3 is encoded by further DNA sequences in the sample. The CDR3 DNA reads as TGCAGCGTTCGTGGCAGGTCCACAGATACGCAGTATTTT. Translated: CSVRGRSTDTQYF. J is TRBJ2-3 and V is TRBV29-1; D ambiguous. The V and J ends lost 5 bases and 2 bases respectively, with 11 bases between them. Germline lookup yields CDR1 SQVTM and CDR2 ANQGSEA. The CDR3 covers 13 residues.

The J gene is TRBJ2-2, the V gene TRBV5-1; 7 positions match TRBD1. CDR3 length: 15 amino acids. The V segment lost 2 bases and the J segment 2 bases; nucleotides outside the gene matches: 3. Germline V gives CDR1 SGHRS, CDR2 YFSETQ. CDR3 in amino acids: CASSFGTVNTGELFF. For the CDR3, the DNA is TGCGCCAGCAGCTTTGGGACAGTTAACACCGGGGAGCTGTTTTTT.

The chain recombines TRBV2 with TRBJ1-1, with TRBD1 matching 9 bases. CDR3 size: 16 residues. Germline V gene lookup returns CDR1 SNHLY and CDR2 FYNNEI. Trimming cost V 4 bases and J 1 base; bases outside gene matches: 7. The CDR3 loop is CASSGPRGQGNTEAFF. As DNA, the CDR3 is TGTGCCAGCAGTGGTCCTCGGGGACAGGGGAACACTGAAGCTTTCTTT.

The chain couples TRBV30 to TRBJ1-3; no reliable D call. CDR3 size: 13 residues. Between the trimmed V and J ends, which lost 1 base and 3 bases, there was a span of 7 bases. Germline values: CDR1 GTSNPN, CDR2 SVGIG (reference sequence). The CDR3 is CAWSAWIGNTIYF. DNA of the CDR3: TGTGCCTGGAGTGCATGGATTGGAAACACCATATATTTT.

In DNA form, the CDR3 reads TGTGCCAGCAGCCCGACTAGCGGGAGGGCCGTTAATGAGCAGTTCTTC. Its translation is CASSPTSGRAVNEQFF. This chain links TRBV2 with TRBJ2-1; 14 nucleotides line up with TRBD2. The V gene end was trimmed by 6 bases and the J gene end by 7 bases; junction bases not matched to a gene: 8. The CDR3 has 16 residues. Germline CDR1 and CDR2: SNHLY and FYNNEI.

This sequence joins TRBV11-2 and TRBJ1-5, with 9 bases lining up with TRBD1. Germline CDR1 SGHAT, CDR2 FQNNGV. Trimming at V came to 1 base and at J to 6 bases, leaving 4 bases not matched to a gene. This CDR3 has 15 amino acids. The CDR3: CASSLGDRDSQPQHF. The CDR3 DNA is TGTGCCAGCAGCTTAGGGGACAGGGATAGTCAGCCCCAGCATTTT.

The genes are TRBV29-1 and TRBJ2-2, with D perhaps assigned TRBD1 or TRBD2 (6 bases each). This CDR3 region has 11 residues. Per the germline V gene, CDR1 is SQVTM and CDR2 is ANQGSEA. This CDR3 is CRVGGPGELFF. The CDR3 nucleotides are TGCAGGGTAGGGGGGCCCGGGGAGCTGTTTTTT.

A remark on this clone: Distinct nucleotide sequences in the sample also encode this CDR3. The rearrangement uses TRBV5-1 and TRBJ2-7; no reliable D call. The germline CDR1 and CDR2 sequences are SGHRS and YFSETQ. CDR3 length equals 14 residues. Trimming shortened V by 0 bases and J by 0 bases, and 7 bases separated the two germline ends. CDR3 DNA sequence: TGCGCCAGCAGCTTGGATCCTTTCTCCTACGAGCAGTACTTC. As protein: CASSLDPFSYEQYF.

The chain combines TRBV28 with TRBJ2-7; TRBD2 is a possible D gene (5 bases). With 2 bases removed from V and 3 bases from J, the gap between germline ends came to 14 bases. CDR3 length equals 15 residues. Germline V gene lookup returns CDR1 MDHEN and CDR2 SYDVKM. Written as DNA, the CDR3 is TGTGCCAGCAGTTTACGGACGGGGAGTCTCTACGAGCAGTACTTC. Protein: CASSLRTGSLYEQYF. Together with reference TRBV28 and TRBJ2-7, the CDR3 gives the full variable domain: DVKVTQSSRYLVKRTGEKVFLECVQDMDHENMFWYRQDPGLGLRLIYFSYDVKMKEKGDIPEGYSVSREKKERFSLILESASTNQTSMYLCASSLRTGSLYEQYFGPGTRLTVT.

The genes are TRBV18 and TRBJ2-1; 12 nucleotides match TRBD2. The germline V gene encodes CDR1 KGHSH and CDR2 LQKENI. Losses at the gene ends were 3 bases for V and 6 bases for J; bases not matched to a gene: 3. The CDR3 extends over 15 amino acids. CDR3 sequence: CASSPGLAGLNEQFF. CDR3 nucleotides: TGTGCCAGCTCACCGGGACTAGCGGGTCTCAATGAGCAGTTCTTC. Looking up the rest from reference TRBV18 and TRBJ2-1 gives the full variable domain: NAGVMQNPRHLVRRRGQEARLRCSPMKGHSHVYWYRQLPEEGLKFMVYLQKENIIDESGMPKERFSAEFPKEGPSILRIQQVVRGDSAAYFCASSPGLAGLNEQFFGPGTRLTVL.

The chain couples TRBV29-1 to TRBJ2-5; tentative D call: TRBD2 (5 bases). The V end lost 7 bases, the J end lost 5 bases, and 17 bases lay between the germline ends. CDR1 SQVTM and CDR2 ANQGSEA come from the germline V gene. This CDR3 comprises 13 residues. The CDR3 loop reads CSGATDGIETQYF. The CDR3 DNA follows: TGCAGCGGGGCGACTGACGGGATTGAGACCCAGTACTTC. The whole variable domain, filled in from reference TRBV29-1 and TRBJ2-5, reads SAVISQKPSRDICQRGTSLTIQCQVDSQVTMMFWYRQQPGQSLTLIATANQGSEATYESGFVIDKFPISRPNLTFSTLTVSNMSPEDSSIYLCSGATDGIETQYFGPGTRLLVL.

This chain joins TRBV18 and TRBJ1-1; no definite D call. The V and J ends lost 6 bases and 6 bases respectively, with 14 bases between them. The CDR3 extends over 13 amino acids. CDR1 KGHSH and CDR2 LQKENI come from the germline V gene. CDR3 in amino acids: CASSIKWGAEAFF. Written as DNA, the CDR3 is TGTGCCAGCTCCATTAAGTGGGGAGCTGAAGCTTTCTTT.

The chain uses TRBV7-9 and TRBJ1-5; a weak D match, TRBD1 (5 bases). The CDR3 is 16 residues long. V dropped 5 bases and J dropped 2 bases, with 16 bases sitting between them. Per germline, CDR1 SEHNR and CDR2 FQNEAQ (reference sequence). CDR3 in amino acids: CASSRQGDDGNQPQHF. The CDR3 DNA follows: TGTGCCAGCAGCAGACAAGGGGATGATGGCAATCAGCCCCAGCATTTT.

This chain connects TRBV6-1 to TRBJ2-7, with unresolved D. This CDR3 is 12 amino acids long. Germline loops: CDR1 MNHNS, CDR2 SASEGT. The V and J ends lost 6 bases and 0 bases respectively, with 6 bases between them. CDR3 residues: CASSTTSYEQYF. The CDR3 nucleotides are TGTGCCAGCAGCACTACCTCCTACGAGCAGTACTTC.

The CDR3 is CASSEREGPGADTQYF. CDR3 nucleotide sequence: TGTGCCAGCAGTGAGAGGGAGGGCCCAGGAGCAGATACGCAGTATTTT. The chain uses TRBV25-1 and TRBJ2-3; 7 nucleotides line up with TRBD2. The J segment lost 4 bases and the V segment lost 3 bases, leaving 10 bases of the junction unmatched. The CDR3 is 16 amino acids. Germline CDR1 reads MGHDK; CDR2 reads SYGVNS.

V is TRBV9 and J is TRBJ2-6; D not certain. Germline V gene sequence: CDR1 SGDLS, CDR2 YYNGEE. Deletions cut 4 bases from V and 2 bases from J, with 10 bases between. The CDR3 extends over 15 amino acids. CDR3 sequence: CASSPQTTGANVLTF. CDR3 bases: TGTGCCAGCAGCCCCCAGACCACTGGGGCCAACGTCCTGACTTTC.